This T cell receptor (beta chain) was retrieved from a study of T cells in Graves' hyperthyroidism and ophthalmopathy. In its sample, this clonotype was seen once. Its cognate antigen is unknown. V lost 0 bases, J lost 4 bases, and 10 bases lay in between. This CDR3 comprises 14 residues. CDR1 and CDR2 (germline): SGHDT, YYEEEE. Using RNA transcripts as the source, TCR beta CDR3 regions were amplified. The TCR CDR3 first-round RT-PCR relied on the HTBI primer set. From the multiplex PCR reads, TCRdb called clonotypes with MiXCR, one entry per CDR3 protein. The sample shows about 380,000 distinct CDR3 sequences, approximately 15% of them seen only once. General study points: Classification by a 13 V-J model distinguished ophthalmopathy from stable hyperthyroidism.

The clonotype was recovered from a woman aged 55-70 years with Graves' hyperthyroidism. The rearrangement joins TRBV5-6 to TRBJ1-1; no reliable D call. The sequencing input was blood. CDR3 in DNA: TGTGCCAGCAGCTTGGTGGGCTGGGGCACTGAAGCTTTCTTT. This encodes CASSLVGWGTEAFF. The full variable domain, with the rest looked up from reference TRBV5-6 and TRBJ1-1, is DAGVTQSPTHLIKTRGQQVTLRCSPKSGHDTVSWYQQALGQGPQFIFQYYEEEERQRGNFPDRFSGHQFPNYSSELNVNALLLGDSALYLCASSLVGWGTEAFFGQGTRLTVV.